This T cell receptor beta chain was recovered during a study of shared clonotypes between healthy human individuals. Regarding the study as a whole: An anticipated effect of sequencing depth on clonotype sharing among donors was recognized. With a handful of donors compared, about 5.2% of naive CD4 clonotypes were shared. The study found lower generation probabilities in non-shared clonotypes than in those shared by all four donors.

Between the trimmed V and J ends, which lost 0 bases and 6 bases, there was a span of 15 bases. CDR3 length equals 15 residues. Germline V gives CDR1 SGHRS, CDR2 YFSETQ. With respect to this clone: Its antigen is not known.

The table came from immunoSEQ multiplex PCR; TCRdb's copy has only in-frame clones and leaves some out. The table records around 2.5 million clones, 80% to 95% of them present only once. Memory CD4+ cells were the fraction left after CD45RA+ naive selection. This clonotype originated in a man younger than 35 in good health. Some clones in this sample may be carry-over from other donors' samples. The gene calls are TRBV5-1 and TRBJ1-2; TRBD1 might be the D (6 bases). The material sequenced was naive CD4+ T cells from PBMCs. Subset meaning: CD45RA+ positively selected. The CDR3 sequence: CASSLGLAGVDGYTF. CDR3 DNA: TGCGCCAGCAGCTTGGGGTTAGCAGGGGTCGATGGCTACACCTTC.